This is a list of T cell receptor beta chains from one sample in a study of blood T cell repertoires in COVID-19. Repertoires were generated with immunoSEQ multiplex PCR, while TCRdb's copy carries only in-frame clones and drops some. The sample has 130,000 to 150,000 clones; approximately 80% are singletons. The sample comprised peripheral blood. All receptors derive from a man aged 55 to 70 with active or convalescent COVID-19. Each CDR3 is given without its conserved first and last residue.

cdr3_length	v_call	cdr3_aa
12	TRBV10-3	AIRGGSGSDTQY
12	TRBV30	AWCGGSVSYEQY
13	TRBV19	ASNGRGSGNQPQH
12	TRBV3-1/TRBV3-2	ASSSSGSLYEQY
10	TRBV29-1	SASWGSTEAF
13	TRBV7-3	ASSPLHGGSDTQY
14	TRBV9	ASSVGPGAPGTEAF
12	TRBV7-3	ASSPQGGYPPLH
13	TRBV5-4	ASSSLAFPLYGYT
13	TRBV19	ASSVNRVDQTEAF
18	TRBV28	ASSPIGQGAVGPRDYGYT
10	TRBV28	ASSSSGQLYT
11	TRBV2	ASSGTSGMTQY
12	TRBV29-1	SARREFGTDTQY
15	TRBV7-2	ASSLAASPGQSYGYT
17	TRBV4-2	ASSQDTGTGGPGNQPQH
16	TRBV5-5	ASSLAVTLAGDADTQY
11	TRBV2	ASDRVRAGELF
12	TRBV7-8	ASSLGQGNNFYT
10	TRBV25-1	ASSGSQETQY
16	TRBV11-3	ASSLGHLDPFSTDTQY
13	TRBV18	ASSPGQGPNKEQY
14	TRBV18	ASSPSGTGTGDTQY